A selection of T cell receptor beta chains follows, all from one sample in a study of T-cell reconstitution after alpha-beta-depleted transplantation in children. In TCRdb, the PCR reads were re-called with MiXCR into one record per CDR3 protein. Of about 110,000 distinct CDR3 sequences in the sample, 6.4% are singletons; the top ten hold roughly 24%. The sequenced sample was PBMCs, mostly from graft donor cells, obtained 360 days after TCRalphabeta/CD19-depleted stem cell transplant. The receptors here all came from a male patient between 2 and 10 years old who had a stem cell transplant for acute lymphoblastic leukemia, so the T cells may come from the graft donor. Both conserved end residues are part of each CDR3. Each record gives: J gene, V gene, CDR3 protein.

>TRBJ2-3|TRBV19
CASSTLQGIKGDTQYF
>TRBJ2-7|TRBV9
CASKGGGSSYEQYF
>TRBJ1-1|TRBV7-9
CASSLANRGAFF
>TRBJ2-1|TRBV4-2
CASSQERGLYNEQFF
>TRBJ2-7|TRBV7-9
CASSPNKGLRSYEQYF
>TRBJ2-1|TRBV4-3
CASSQHRGNRANEQFF
>TRBJ2-7|TRBV29-1
CSVEDQFEQYF
>TRBJ1-5|TRBV6-1
CASKLVGRGGNQPQHF
>TRBJ2-3|TRBV20-1
CSARDKEREQDTQYF
>TRBJ2-7|TRBV9
CASSVGGSSYEHYF
>TRBJ1-2|TRBV5-1
CAVPTGNGYTF
>TRBJ1-2|TRBV2
CASSEWGQAEDYGYTF
>TRBJ2-3|TRBV7-2
CASSPRLASDTQYF
>TRBJ2-3|TRBV9
CASSVVPGATDTQYF
>TRBJ1-6|TRBV9
CASSPPGGGSPLHF
>TRBJ2-1|TRBV4-2
CASSQDRGRDYNEQFF
>TRBJ2-1|TRBV9
CASSVVEGGPDEQFF
>TRBJ2-5|TRBV24-1
CATSDSRPGLAGGGKETQYF
>TRBJ2-3|TRBV20-1
CSARVTRERFGDTQYF
>TRBJ2-7|TRBV7-2
CASSLRDLVAYEQYF
>TRBJ2-7|TRBV4-3
CASSQDSGQGRRAYEQYF
>TRBJ2-6|TRBV4-3
CASSQSPWAGTSGANVLTF
>TRBJ2-5|TRBV6-5
CASRHGLAGKETQYF
>TRBJ2-7|TRBV7-9
CASSFAGDPYEQYF